A selection of T cell receptor beta chains follows, all from one sample in a study of blood T cell repertoires in COVID-19. The protocol was immunoSEQ multiplex PCR, while the TCRdb copy is restricted to in-frame clones and leaves out a portion. The sample yields over 200,000 clones, over 80% seen once. The source material was PBMCs or T cells enriched from blood (not recorded which). These receptors all stem from a man younger than 40 who had recovered from COVID-19. The CDR3 runs from the conserved cysteine through the conserved F or W. D genes are given only for firm matches. Size values are once, few and many counts, or a class for expanded clones, and some rows have none.

cdr3_nt: TGTGCCAGCAGCTTAGCAGGGGTCCGGACATTCCAAGAGACCCAGTACTTC
cdr3_aa: CASSLAGVRTFQETQYF
j_call: TRBJ2-5
v_call: TRBV7-2
clone_size: -
d_call: -

cdr3_nt: TGCGCCAGCAGTAAATCTCCGGGACAGCGAAAAAGCTCCTACAATGAGCAGTTCTTC
cdr3_aa: CASSKSPGQRKSSYNEQFF
j_call: TRBJ2-1
v_call: TRBV10-1
clone_size: -
d_call: TRBD1

cdr3_nt: TGTGCCAGCAGCCCGGGACAGGGGCCGTACGAGCAGTACTTC
cdr3_aa: CASSPGQGPYEQYF
j_call: TRBJ2-7
v_call: TRBV3-1/TRBV3-2
clone_size: -
d_call: TRBD1

cdr3_nt: TGCGCCAGCAGCCAAGATGTCCCGGGACAGGGTCTTCAAGAGACCCAGTACTTC
cdr3_aa: CASSQDVPGQGLQETQYF
j_call: TRBJ2-5
v_call: TRBV4-3
clone_size: -
d_call: TRBD1

cdr3_nt: TGCGCCAGCAGCCAAGATTTGACTAGCGGGGACCTCTCCTACGAGCAGTACTTC
cdr3_aa: CASSQDLTSGDLSYEQYF
j_call: TRBJ2-7
v_call: TRBV4-1
clone_size: once
d_call: TRBD2

cdr3_nt: TGTGCCAGTAGTATAGGTCGGAACAGAAATCAGCCCCAGCATTTT
cdr3_aa: CASSIGRNRNQPQHF
j_call: TRBJ1-5
v_call: TRBV19
clone_size: -
d_call: -

cdr3_nt: TGTGCCAGCACCCTATCCCCAGGGGGAAATAACTATGGCTACACCTTC
cdr3_aa: CASTLSPGGNNYGYTF
j_call: TRBJ1-2
v_call: TRBV5-4
clone_size: -
d_call: TRBD1

cdr3_nt: TGTGCCAGCAGCTTAGTTCGGGGCAATCAGCCCCAGCATTTT
cdr3_aa: CASSLVRGNQPQHF
j_call: TRBJ1-5
v_call: TRBV7-2
clone_size: -
d_call: -

cdr3_nt: TGTGCCAGCAGCCTACGACAGGACCCCAATGAAAAACTGTTTTTT
cdr3_aa: CASSLRQDPNEKLFF
j_call: TRBJ1-4
v_call: TRBV7-9
clone_size: -
d_call: -

cdr3_nt: TGTGCCAGCAGCTTGGTTGTCCCGGGGAGTGGCTACACCTTC
cdr3_aa: CASSLVVPGSGYTF
j_call: TRBJ1-2
v_call: TRBV5-6
clone_size: -
d_call: -

cdr3_nt: TGTGCCAGCAGTTCCCGGGAAGGCCAAGAGACCCAGTACTTC
cdr3_aa: CASSSREGQETQYF
j_call: TRBJ2-5
v_call: TRBV6-5
clone_size: -
d_call: -

cdr3_nt: TGTGCCAGCAGCTTAGACAGGATTTCCTACGAGCAGTACTTC
cdr3_aa: CASSLDRISYEQYF
j_call: TRBJ2-7
v_call: TRBV7-2
clone_size: -
d_call: -

cdr3_nt: TGTGCCAGCACCCAAAGACCCGGGACTAGCGGGAGGGCGAGCTCCTACAATGAGCAGTTCTTC
cdr3_aa: CASTQRPGTSGRASSYNEQFF
j_call: TRBJ2-1
v_call: TRBV2
clone_size: -
d_call: TRBD2

cdr3_nt: TGTGCCAGCAGCTTATTGGTGCGGGGCCAGATTGGCACCATATATTTT
cdr3_aa: CASSLLVRGQIGTIYF
j_call: TRBJ1-3
v_call: TRBV7-6
clone_size: -
d_call: -

cdr3_nt: TGTGCCAGCAGTCCACGACTGCTAAATCAGCCCCAGCATTTT
cdr3_aa: CASSPRLLNQPQHF
j_call: TRBJ1-5
v_call: TRBV6-5
clone_size: -
d_call: -

cdr3_nt: TGTGCCAGCAGCTTAGATAGAAGCAGGGTGGCTGGAAACACCATATATTTT
cdr3_aa: CASSLDRSRVAGNTIYF
j_call: TRBJ1-3
v_call: TRBV11-3
clone_size: -
d_call: -